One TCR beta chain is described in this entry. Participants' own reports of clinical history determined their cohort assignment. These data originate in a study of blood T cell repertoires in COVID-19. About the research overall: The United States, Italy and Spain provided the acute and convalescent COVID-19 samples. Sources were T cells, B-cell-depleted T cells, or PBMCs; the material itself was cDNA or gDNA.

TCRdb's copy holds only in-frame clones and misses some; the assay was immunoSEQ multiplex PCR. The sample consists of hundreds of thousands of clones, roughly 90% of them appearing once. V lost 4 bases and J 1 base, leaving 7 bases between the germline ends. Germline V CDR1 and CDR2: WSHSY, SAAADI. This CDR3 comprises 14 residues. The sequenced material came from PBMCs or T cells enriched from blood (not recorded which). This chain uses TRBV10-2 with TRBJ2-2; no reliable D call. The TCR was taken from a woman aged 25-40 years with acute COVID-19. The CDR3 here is CASSAPGNTGELFF. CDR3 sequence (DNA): TGCGCCAGCAGTGCTCCAGGGAACACCGGGGAGCTGTTTTTT.